The 28 T cell receptor beta chains listed next were all sequenced from one sample in a study of T cell responses to AZD1222 COVID-19 vaccine. Data came from immunoSEQ multiplex PCR; TCRdb stores just in-frame clones and leaves some out. Here the sample spans roughly 120,000 clones, approximately 90% being singletons. The sequencing used peripheral blood, collected 28 days after the second AZD1222 dose. These receptors originate from an adult who received the AZD1222 COVID-19 vaccine.

The chain carries TRBV5-1 and TRBJ2-5, with TRBD1 matching 9 bases. The germline CDR1 and CDR2 sequences are SGHRS and YFSETQ. With V trimmed by 4 bases and J by 2 bases, 9 bases remained unmatched. This CDR3 is built from 16 residues. For the CDR3, the DNA is TGCGCCAGCAGCCAAACAGGGGGCACGGGGCAAGAGACCCAGTACTTC. It encodes CASSQTGGTGQETQYF.

The V gene is TRBV6-5, the J gene TRBJ1-5; D remains ambiguous. The germline V gene has CDR1 MNHEY and CDR2 SVGAGI. The CDR3 runs to 13 residues. V lost 4 bases, J lost 6 bases, and 10 bases lay in between. The CDR3 DNA sequence: TGTGCCAGCAGTTCCCGAGGAGGTCAGCCCCAGCATTTT. The encoded protein is CASSSRGGQPQHF.

In this sample, this clone turned up a few times. The chain joins TRBV7-2 to TRBJ1-1; 7 nucleotides line up with TRBD1. Unmatched junction bases numbered 8, after V lost 6 bases and J lost 4 bases. This CDR3 comprises 14 residues. Germline V gene lookup returns CDR1 SGHTA and CDR2 FQGNSA. CDR3 loop: CASREGASVTEAFF. CDR3 bases: TGTGCCAGCAGGGAGGGGGCTTCGGTCACTGAAGCTTTCTTT. Full variable domain (rest looked up from reference TRBV7-2 and TRBJ1-1): GAGVSQSPSNKVTEKGKDVELRCDPISGHTALYWYRQSLGQGLEFLIYFQGNSAPDKSGLPSDRFSAERTGGSVSTLTIQRTQQEDSAVYLCASREGASVTEAFFGQGTRLTVV.

This clone has more than one count but fewer than ten. This chain connects TRBV5-6 to TRBJ2-2; weak D call: TRBD1 (6 bases). CDR3 length equals 15 residues. Germline CDR1 reads SGHDT; CDR2 reads YYEEEE. The V gene lost 2 bases and the J gene lost 4 bases, with 12 bases spanning the gap. The CDR3 reads CASSFRDTFTGELFF. The CDR3 nucleotides are TGTGCCAGCAGCTTCAGGGACACCTTCACCGGGGAGCTGTTTTTT.

The chain employs TRBV3-1 (or the pseudogene TRBV3-2) and TRBJ2-5; tentative D call: TRBD2 (5 bases). Trimming took 0 bases from V and 5 from J, leaving 16 bases between them. Germline values: CDR1 LGHDT, CDR2 YNNKEL (reference sequence). The CDR3 is 16 residues long. CDR3 protein: CASSQDPRRGWETQYF. CDR3 DNA sequence: TGTGCCAGCAGCCAAGACCCCCGGAGAGGGTGGGAGACCCAGTACTTC.

The rearrangement joins TRBV28 to TRBJ2-2; the D gene is possibly TRBD1 (5 bases). Germline values: CDR1 MDHEN, CDR2 SYDVKM. This CDR3 is built from 12 residues. The germline V and J ends were trimmed by 6 bases and 5 bases, with 7 bases remaining between them. CDR3 residues: CASRQVTGELFF. For the CDR3, the DNA is TGTGCCAGCAGACAGGTTACCGGGGAGCTGTTTTTT. Supplemented by reference TRBV28 and TRBJ2-2, the full variable domain reads DVKVTQSSRYLVKRTGEKVFLECVQDMDHENMFWYRQDPGLGLRLIYFSYDVKMKEKGDIPEGYSVSREKKERFSLILESASTNQTSMYLCASRQVTGELFFGEGSRLTVL.

The gene calls are TRBV11-2 and TRBJ1-5; D uncertain. This CDR3 contains 17 residues. CDR1 is SGHAT, CDR2 FQNNGV, per germline. V was cut by 1 base and J by 1 base, with 14 bases left in between. CDR3 protein: CASSLGDSGSSNQPQHF. As DNA, the CDR3 is TGTGCCAGCAGCTTAGGTGACTCGGGCTCGAGCAATCAGCCCCAGCATTTT.

There are a few counts of this clone. The chain joins TRBV19 to TRBJ2-7; 7 positions agree with TRBD1. Germline CDR1 is LNHDA and CDR2 is SQIVND (reference sequence). CDR3 length: 14 residues. Germline trimming cut 6 bases from V and 4 bases from J; bases unmatched to any gene: 9. The CDR3 DNA follows: TGTGCCAGTAGCCGCGAGGGGGCAGGGTACGAGCAGTACTTC. Protein: CASSREGAGYEQYF.

This chain joins TRBV6-5 and TRBJ2-1; no reliable D call. Germline CDR1 and CDR2: MNHEY and SVGAGI. V was clipped by 7 bases and J by 4 bases, with 5 bases between them. The CDR3 contains 11 residues. This CDR3 reads CASTFYNEQFF. Here the CDR3 DNA reads TGTGCCAGCACCTTTTACAATGAGCAGTTCTTC.

This rearrangement joins TRBV2 to TRBJ1-1, with a tentative D call TRBD1 (6 bases). Trimming left V 5 bases short and J 4 bases short, with 8 bases between. The CDR3 loop spans 12 amino acids. Germline CDR1 and CDR2: SNHLY and FYNNEI. This CDR3 reads CASSPGVTEAFF. The CDR3 nucleotides read TGTGCCAGCAGTCCAGGGGTCACTGAAGCTTTCTTT.

The chain combines TRBV7-2 with TRBJ2-2; 13 nucleotides agree with TRBD2. V lost 4 bases and J lost 6; bases outside the gene matches: 8. Germline V gene sequence: CDR1 SGHTA, CDR2 FQGNSA. CDR3 length: 17 amino acids. Written as DNA, the CDR3 is TGTGCCAGCAGCTATACCGGACTAGCGGGAGTCCCCGGGGAGCTGTTTTTT. Its protein is CASSYTGLAGVPGELFF. Together with reference TRBV7-2 and TRBJ2-2, the CDR3 gives the full variable domain: GAGVSQSPSNKVTEKGKDVELRCDPISGHTALYWYRQSLGQGLEFLIYFQGNSAPDKSGLPSDRFSAERTGGSVSTLTIQRTQQEDSAVYLCASSYTGLAGVPGELFFGEGSRLTVL.

The CDR3 reads CASKVAGGSGNTIYF. In nucleotides, the CDR3 is TGTGCCAGCAAAGTAGCAGGGGGGTCTGGAAACACCATATATTTT. The chain recombines TRBV28 with TRBJ1-3; TRBD1 aligns across 7 bases. Germline CDR1 MDHEN, CDR2 SYDVKM. This CDR3 is 15 amino acids long. J lost 1 base, V lost 7 bases, and 7 bases had no gene match.

The genes are TRBV7-8 and TRBJ2-3; D uncertain. Trimming removed 4 bases from V and 4 bases from J, with 9 bases in between. This CDR3 spans 13 amino acids. Germline lookup yields CDR1 SGHVS and CDR2 FQNEAQ. The CDR3 region has the DNA TGTGCCAGCAGCTCCGATAGCTCAGATACGCAGTATTTT. Its translation is CASSSDSSDTQYF.

The CDR3 DNA is TGTGCCAGCAGCGGATGGTCCCGCAGTGGCTCTGGAAACACCATATATTTT. Translating gives CASSGWSRSGSGNTIYF. The chain has TRBV9 and TRBJ1-3, with D uncertain. The length of the CDR3 is 17 residues. Germline V gives CDR1 SGDLS, CDR2 YYNGEE. Trimming stripped 3 bases from V and 0 bases from J, with 16 bases between.

The J gene is TRBJ1-1, the V gene TRBV11-1; TRBD1 is a possible D gene (6 bases). Germline V gene lookup returns CDR1 SGHAT and CDR2 FQDESV (reference sequence). Between the trimmed V and J ends, which lost 3 bases and 1 base, there was a span of 9 bases. The CDR3 extends over 14 amino acids. The CDR3 nucleotides read TGTGCCAGCAGCTTCCCGACAGGGAACACTGAAGCTTTCTTT. This sequence encodes CASSFPTGNTEAFF.

This clone was detected only once. In DNA, the CDR3 is TGTGCCAGCACTGGGCAGGGGAGCTACGAGCAGTACTTC. This codes for CASTGQGSYEQYF. The chain links TRBV12-3 or TRBV12-4 to TRBJ2-7, with D perhaps matching TRBD1 (6 bases). V gave up 7 bases and J gave up 3 bases, with 13 bases separating them. The CDR3 is 13 residues long.

The chain combines TRBV14 with TRBJ1-1, with a weak D call TRBD1 (6 bases). The germline gives CDR1 SGHDN, CDR2 FVKESK. This CDR3 has 16 amino acids. Trimming shortened V by 6 bases and J by 2 bases, and 19 bases separated the two germline ends. CDR3 in amino acids: CASSHLRGKGNTEAFF. DNA for the CDR3: TGTGCCAGCAGTCATCTCAGGGGTAAAGGTAACACTGAAGCTTTCTTT.

The chain has TRBV3-1 (or the pseudogene TRBV3-2) and TRBJ2-7; possible D gene TRBD2, 6 bases. The CDR3 is made up of 15 amino acids. The V and J ends lost 3 bases and 3 bases respectively, with 15 bases between them. CDR1 LGHDT and CDR2 YNNKEL come from the germline V gene (reference sequence). CDR3 DNA: TGTGCCAGCAGCCAGGGATTCGGGAGCCGCTACGAGCAGTACTTC. Translating it yields CASSQGFGSRYEQYF.

The chain recombines TRBV7-9 with TRBJ2-2; 7 bases map to TRBD2. Germline V gene lookup returns CDR1 SEHNR and CDR2 FQNEAQ (reference sequence). J was trimmed by 5 bases and V by 3 bases; bases with no gene match: 6. The CDR3 extends over 15 amino acids. The CDR3 loop is CASSFGRETTGELFF. Written as DNA, the CDR3 is TGTGCCAGCAGCTTTGGGCGGGAGACAACCGGGGAGCTGTTTTTT.

The chain combines TRBV5-1 with TRBJ2-3; 14 bases agree with TRBD2. The germline V gene has CDR1 SGHRS and CDR2 YFSETQ. J gave up 4 bases and V 5 bases, and 6 bases lay outside the gene matches. The CDR3 has 16 residues. The CDR3 protein is CASRGTSGRISDTQYF. As DNA, the CDR3 is TGCGCCAGCAGGGGGACTAGCGGGAGAATTTCAGATACGCAGTATTTT.

The J gene is TRBJ2-1, the V gene TRBV10-3, with D possibly TRBD2 on 5 matching bases. The V and J ends lost 4 bases and 0 bases respectively, with 16 bases between them. CDR1 and CDR2 (germline): ENHRY, SYGVKD. This CDR3 region has 17 residues. CDR3 sequence (DNA): TGTGCCATCAGTGCCGGTGGACTGGACTCCTCCTACAATGAGCAGTTCTTC. Amino acid sequence: CAISAGGLDSSYNEQFF.

This chain links TRBV24-1 with TRBJ2-2; no clear D. There are 15 residues in the CDR3. The germline V gene encodes CDR1 KGHDR and CDR2 SFDVKD. Between the trimmed V and J ends, which lost 3 bases and 3 bases, there was a span of 10 bases. The CDR3 DNA reads as TGTGCCACCAGTGATAAGTTGGGATACACCGGGGAGCTGTTTTTT. It is translated as CATSDKLGYTGELFF.

This chain links TRBV29-1 with TRBJ2-5, with TRBD1 identical over 11 bases. The CDR3 has 13 amino acids. Germline values: CDR1 SQVTM, CDR2 ANQGSEA. With V trimmed by 1 base and J by 7 bases, 2 bases remained unmatched. CDR3 nucleotide sequence: TGCAGCGTTGAAGGGACAGGGGGCCTGACCCAGTACTTC. Translation: CSVEGTGGLTQYF.

V and J are TRBV7-8 and TRBJ1-1, with D tentatively TRBD1 (6 bases). The germline gives CDR1 SGHVS, CDR2 FQNEAQ. This CDR3 contains 14 residues. V was trimmed by 5 bases and J by 11 bases, leaving 21 bases between them. In DNA, the CDR3 is TGTGCCAGCAGCGCCCTACAGGGAAGGGACGGGGCTTTCTTT. Translation gives CASSALQGRDGAFF.

The J gene is TRBJ2-3, the V gene TRBV5-6; TRBD1 is a possible D gene (5 bases). The CDR3 is 13 residues long. CDR1 SGHDT and CDR2 YYEEEE come from the germline V gene. Trimming removed 3 bases from V and 6 bases from J, with 11 bases in between. In nucleotides, the CDR3 is TGTGCCAGCAGCTCTACGACAGCTGATACGCAGTATTTT. Protein sequence: CASSSTTADTQYF. The variable domain in full, completed from reference TRBV5-6 and TRBJ2-3, reads DAGVTQSPTHLIKTRGQQVTLRCSPKSGHDTVSWYQQALGQGPQFIFQYYEEEERQRGNFPDRFSGHQFPNYSSELNVNALLLGDSALYLCASSSTTADTQYFGPGTRLTVL.

Remarks on this clone: The junction departs from the called germline gene at one end, perhaps through a read error. The chain has TRBV7-8 and TRBJ2-5; no reliable D call. Germline CDR1 SGHVS, CDR2 FQNEAQ. This CDR3 comprises 12 residues. The CDR3, as DNA: TGTGCCAGCAGCTCCACCCAAGGGACCCAGTACTTC. Amino acid sequence: CASSSTQGTQYF.

V gene TRBV28 combines with J gene TRBJ1-4; TRBD1 aligns across 7 bases. This CDR3 is 14 amino acids long. Germline V gene lookup returns CDR1 MDHEN and CDR2 SYDVKM. V lost 5 bases to trimming and J lost 5 bases; unmatched junction nucleotides: 5. The CDR3 loop reads CASSRQGGNEKLFF. The DNA of the CDR3 is TGTGCCAGCAGTCGACAGGGCGGGAATGAAAAACTGTTTTTT.

This clone was seen more than once but under ten times. This chain connects TRBV19 to TRBJ2-6; D unresolved. The germline gives CDR1 LNHDA, CDR2 SQIVND (reference sequence). The CDR3 runs 15 residues. V gave up 5 bases and J gave up 2 bases, with 10 bases separating them. CDR3 sequence: CASSPGGPGANVLTF. The CDR3 DNA reads TGTGCCAGTAGTCCGGGCGGACCTGGGGCCAACGTCCTGACTTTC.